The source of this T cell receptor beta chain is a study of T cells in localized non-small cell lung cancer. Findings of the study overall: Researchers found a median around 58 of the top 100 tumor clones in adjacent lung. Sequencing was restricted to one tumor region; therefore, heterogeneity remains possible. The greatest T cell clonality was found in uninvolved adjacent lung (higher than in tumor).

This clone has only a few counts. Its antigen is not identified. Other nucleotide sequences from this sample produce the same CDR3. Here immunoSEQ multiplex PCR was the method, and the copy in TCRdb shows in-frame clones only, minus some. Here the sample spans 1,500 to 2,000 clones, 20% to 30% being singletons. The germline V and J ends were trimmed by 1 base and 2 bases, with 9 bases remaining between them. Per the germline V gene, CDR1 is SGHRS and CDR2 is YFSETQ. This CDR3 region has 14 residues. Lacking atypia, the adjacent lung had been sampled at least 2 cm away from the tumor margin. The specimen comprised normal lung tissue next to the tumor, sampled before any cancer treatment. The source is an older male donor with stage II squamous cell lung carcinoma. The genes are TRBV5-1 and TRBJ2-5; D gene unclear. The CDR3 DNA sequence: TGCGCCAGCAGCTTGTGGACCGATCAAGAGACCCAGTACTTC. As protein: CASSLWTDQETQYF.